These 9 T cell receptor beta chains came from one sample sequenced in a study of blood T cells in healthy people across ages. Alongside a J-beta primer mix, a sample-barcoded 5' primer served in a second PCR lasting 7 to 11 cycles. TCRdb ran MiXCR on the 5' RACE reads and lists one entry per CDR3 protein. The sample records some 750,000 distinct CDR3 sequences, around a fifth being singletons. Material for sequencing was blood. These receptor sequences come from a man between 65 and 80 years old in good health.

The chain carries TRBV10-3 and TRBJ2-1, with D perhaps matching TRBD1 or TRBD2 (5 bases each). Germline CDR1 and CDR2: ENHRY and SYGVKD. The CDR3 contains 15 residues. Trimming took off 6 bases at V and 3 bases at J, with 15 bases between the two ends. The DNA of the CDR3 is TGTGCCATCAGACTCGATGGGGGAGACTACAATGAGCAGTTCTTC. Its translation is CAIRLDGGDYNEQFF.

This clonotype has at least ten counts. The gene calls are TRBV7-7 and TRBJ2-5; the D gene is possibly TRBD2 (6 bases). Germline CDR1 is SSHAT and CDR2 is FNYEAQ (reference sequence). Trimming left V 7 bases short and J 2 bases short, with 8 bases between. The CDR3 covers 12 residues. The CDR3 nucleotides read TGTGCCAGCATGGGGACTCAAGAGACCCAGTACTTC. Protein: CASMGTQETQYF.

This chain connects TRBV7-9 to TRBJ1-2; 7 bases match TRBD1. The trim removed 5 bases at V and 7 bases at J, leaving 7 bases unmatched. This CDR3 region has 13 residues. Per the germline V gene, CDR1 is SEHNR and CDR2 is FQNEAQ (reference sequence). DNA of the CDR3: TGTGCCAGCAGCCCGGACAGGTCGGGTGGCTACACCTTC. It is translated as CASSPDRSGGYTF.

The chain uses TRBV2 and TRBJ2-3; no clear D gene. V was clipped by 4 bases and J by 2 bases, with 7 bases between them. CDR1 is SNHLY and CDR2 is FYNNEI in the germline V gene. CDR3 length: 13 amino acids. CDR3 bases: TGTGCCAGCAGTGCACCCTTCACAGATACGCAGTATTTT. Translating it yields CASSAPFTDTQYF. Full variable domain (rest looked up from reference TRBV2 and TRBJ2-3): EPEVTQTPSHQVTQMGQEVILRCVPISNHLYFYWYRQILGQKVEFLVSFYNNEISEKSEIFDDQFSVERPDGSNFTLKIRSTKLEDSAMYFCASSAPFTDTQYFGPGTRLTVL.

The chain employs TRBV19 and TRBJ2-4, with D perhaps matching TRBD1 (6 bases). CDR1 and CDR2 (germline): LNHDA, SQIVND (reference sequence). V dropped 3 bases and J dropped 0 bases, with 21 bases sitting between them. The CDR3 is made up of 19 amino acids. CDR3 in DNA: TGTGCCAGTAGTATTGGGGCTGGAGGACAGAGTATAGCCAAAAACATTCAGTACTTC. Protein: CASSIGAGGQSIAKNIQYF.

The V call is TRBV6-6, the J call TRBJ2-7; D is unresolved. Per the germline V gene, CDR1 is MNHNY and CDR2 is SVGAGI (reference sequence). CDR3 length: 14 residues. V lost 0 bases, J lost 0 bases, and 6 bases lay in between. This CDR3 reads CASSYSADSYEQYF. The CDR3 DNA follows: TGTGCCAGCAGTTACTCGGCGGACTCCTACGAGCAGTACTTC.

The chain has TRBV7-6 and TRBJ1-1, with a tentative D call TRBD1 (5 bases). The CDR3 runs 15 residues. The V end lost 1 base, the J end lost 4 bases, and 13 bases lay between the germline ends. The germline CDR1 and CDR2 sequences are SGHVS and FNYEAQ. The CDR3 bases are TGTGCCAGCAGCTTAGTTGGCTCGGGGGGCACTGAAGCTTTCTTT. Translation gives CASSLVGSGGTEAFF. The variable domain in full, with the rest retrieved from reference TRBV7-6 and TRBJ1-1, is GAGVSQSPRYKVTKRGQDVALRCDPISGHVSLYWYRQALGQGPEFLTYFNYEAQQDKSGLPNDRFSAERPEGSISTLTIQRTEQRDSAMYRCASSLVGSGGTEAFFGQGTRLTVV.

This clonotype was observed a handful of times. The gene calls are TRBV11-2 and TRBJ2-4; TRBD2 agrees at 8 bases. The V gene end was trimmed by 4 bases and the J gene end by 2 bases; junction bases not matched to a gene: 7. Germline values: CDR1 SGHAT, CDR2 FQNNGV. This CDR3 region has 16 residues. The CDR3 loop is CASSSAGVRTKNIQYF. The CDR3 DNA follows: TGTGCCAGCAGCTCAGCGGGAGTTCGGACCAAAAACATTCAGTACTTC.

J is TRBJ1-4 and V is TRBV5-1; D uncertain. This CDR3 spans 13 amino acids. Trimming took off 3 bases at V and 4 bases at J, with 7 bases between the two ends. Germline lookup yields CDR1 SGHRS and CDR2 YFSETQ. The CDR3 DNA reads as TGCGCCAGCAGCTCGGACGTTAATGAAAAACTGTTTTTT. Protein product: CASSSDVNEKLFF.